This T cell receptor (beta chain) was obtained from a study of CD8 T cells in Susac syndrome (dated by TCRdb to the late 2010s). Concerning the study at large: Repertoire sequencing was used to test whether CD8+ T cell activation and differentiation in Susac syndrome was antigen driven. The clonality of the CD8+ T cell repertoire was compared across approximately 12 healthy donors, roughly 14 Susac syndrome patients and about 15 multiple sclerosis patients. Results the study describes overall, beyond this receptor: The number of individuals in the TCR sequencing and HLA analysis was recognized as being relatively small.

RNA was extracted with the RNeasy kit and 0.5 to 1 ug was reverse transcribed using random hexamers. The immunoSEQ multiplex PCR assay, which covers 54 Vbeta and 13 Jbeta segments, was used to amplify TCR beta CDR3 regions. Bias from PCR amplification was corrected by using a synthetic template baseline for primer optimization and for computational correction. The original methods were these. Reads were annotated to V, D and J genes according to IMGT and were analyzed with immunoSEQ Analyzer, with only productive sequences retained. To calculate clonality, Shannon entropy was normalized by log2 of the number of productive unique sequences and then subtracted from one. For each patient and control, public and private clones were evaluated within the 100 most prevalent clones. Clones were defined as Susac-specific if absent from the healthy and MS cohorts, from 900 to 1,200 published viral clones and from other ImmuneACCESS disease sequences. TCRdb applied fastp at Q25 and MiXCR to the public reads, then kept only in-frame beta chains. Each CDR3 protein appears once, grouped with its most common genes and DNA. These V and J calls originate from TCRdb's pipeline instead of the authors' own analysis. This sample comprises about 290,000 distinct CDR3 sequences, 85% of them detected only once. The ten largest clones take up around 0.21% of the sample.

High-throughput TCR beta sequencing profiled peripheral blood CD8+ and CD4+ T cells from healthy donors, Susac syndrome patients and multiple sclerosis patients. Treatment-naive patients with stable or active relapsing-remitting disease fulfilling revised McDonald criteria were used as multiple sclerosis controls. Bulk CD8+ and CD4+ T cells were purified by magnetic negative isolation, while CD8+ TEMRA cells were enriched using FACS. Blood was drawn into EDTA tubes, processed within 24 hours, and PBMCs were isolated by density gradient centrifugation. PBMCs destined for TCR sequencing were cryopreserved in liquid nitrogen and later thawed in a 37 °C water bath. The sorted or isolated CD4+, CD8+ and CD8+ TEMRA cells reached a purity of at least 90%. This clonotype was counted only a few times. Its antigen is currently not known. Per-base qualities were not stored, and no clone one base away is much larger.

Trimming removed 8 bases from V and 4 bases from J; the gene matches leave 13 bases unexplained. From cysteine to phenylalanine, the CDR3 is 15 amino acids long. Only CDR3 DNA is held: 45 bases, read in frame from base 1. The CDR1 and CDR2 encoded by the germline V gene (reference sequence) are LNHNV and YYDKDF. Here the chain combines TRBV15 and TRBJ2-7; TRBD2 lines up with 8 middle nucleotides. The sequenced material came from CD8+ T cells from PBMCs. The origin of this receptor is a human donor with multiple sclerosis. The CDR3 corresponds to CATGSGTSLQYEQYF. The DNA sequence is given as TGTGCCACCGGGTCCGGGACTAGTCTTCAGTACGAGCAGTACTTC.